These T cell receptor beta chains were read from a single sample in a study of shared clonotypes between healthy human individuals. Only in-frame clones appear in the TCRdb table, and some are missing; sequencing was by immunoSEQ multiplex PCR. This table holds over 2 million clones, just under 95% found once. Material for sequencing was naive CD4+ T cells from PBMCs. These receptors all come from a man between 18 and 35 years old in good health. Some clones in this sample may be carry-over from other donors' samples. The CDR3 runs from the conserved cysteine through the conserved F or W. The D gene is left open where the match is weak. A row's size may be missing; if present it is once, few, many or a size class.

v_gene	j_gene	d_gene	abundance	CDR3nt	CDR3aa
TRBV11-1	TRBJ2-5	-	-	TGTGCCAGCACCAAAAGCCCCCCTGGGATAGAGACCCAGTACTTC	CASTKSPPGIETQYF
TRBV5-1	TRBJ2-2	TRBD1	-	TGCGCCAGCAGCCTCCTGGACAGGTGGGCCGGGGAGCTGTTTTTT	CASSLLDRWAGELFF
TRBV5-1	TRBJ1-1	-	-	TGCGCCAGCAGCTTGGCCCCAGGGGTAGTGAACACTGAAGCTTTCTTT	CASSLAPGVVNTEAFF
TRBV28	TRBJ2-2	-	-	TGTGCCAGCAGTTTGAGACAGGACAACACCGGGGAGCTGTTTTTT	CASSLRQDNTGELFF
TRBV5-1	TRBJ2-7	-	-	TGCGCCAGCAGCCCGGGGTACTCCTACGAGCAGTACTTC	CASSPGYSYEQYF
TRBV11-3	TRBJ2-1	-	once	TGTGCCAGCAGCTTAGGACTGGGGTCCTACAATGAGCAGTTCTTC	CASSLGLGSYNEQFF
TRBV27	TRBJ2-2	TRBD1	-	TGTGCCAGCATGGGGGACAGGTCACCGGGAGAGCTGTTTTTT	CASMGDRSPGELFF
TRBV5-1	TRBJ2-5	-	-	TGCGCCAGCAGCTTGGCCGGGATACAAGAGACCCAGTACTTC	CASSLAGIQETQYF
TRBV6-1	TRBJ2-6	-	-	TGTGCCAGCAGGAACAGGGACTCTGGGGCCAACGTCCTGACTTTC	CASRNRDSGANVLTF
TRBV6-6	TRBJ2-5	TRBD2	-	TGTGCCAGCAGTCAGGGACTAGCGGGAGCGGAGACCCAGTACTTC	CASSQGLAGAETQYF
TRBV28	TRBJ1-1	-	-	TGTGCCAGCAGTTTGGGTGGCAGCGCCATGAACACTGAAGCTTTCTTT	CASSLGGSAMNTEAFF
TRBV28	TRBJ2-7	-	-	TGTGCCAGCAGTTTATCGGCCGTGCACGAGCAGTACTTC	CASSLSAVHEQYF
TRBV12-5	TRBJ2-5	-	-	TGTGCTAGTGGTTTGTGGGGTACCCAAGAGACCCAGTACTTC	CASGLWGTQETQYF
TRBV19	TRBJ2-2	TRBD2	-	TGTGCCAGTAGTCCCCGGGGGGGGGCGAGTCAATGGGAGCTGTTTTTT	CASSPRGGASQWELFF
TRBV2	TRBJ2-7	-	-	TGTGCCAGCAGTAGGGGCCTCTACGAGCAGTACTTC	CASSRGLYEQYF
TRBV6-1	TRBJ2-7	TRBD1	-	TGTGCCAGCAGTGAAGGGGACAGTACCTACGAGCAGTACTTC	CASSEGDSTYEQYF
TRBV27	TRBJ2-1	-	-	TGTGCCAGCAGCCTGACTAGGCTCGGTGAGCAGTTCTTC	CASSLTRLGEQFF
TRBV6-6	TRBJ2-7	TRBD2	-	TGTGCCAGCAGAGGGACTAGCGGGAGGAACTACGAGCAGTACTTC	CASRGTSGRNYEQYF
TRBV14	TRBJ1-1	-	-	TGTGCCAGCAGCCAACGAAGGACAGCTGAAGCTTTCTTT	CASSQRRTAEAFF
TRBV28	TRBJ2-3	-	-	TGTGCCAGCAGTTTCCAAGGGGGAGGCTTGGATACGCAGTATTTT	CASSFQGGGLDTQYF